The entry that follows covers one T cell receptor (beta chain) sequence. Its antigen remains unidentified. Several immunoSEQ plates received, in even portions, the genomic DNA of each subset. The table came from immunoSEQ multiplex PCR; TCRdb's copy has only in-frame clones and leaves some out. There are roughly 2.2 million clones in the sample; 85% to 95% occur only once, and 0.3% to 0.4% lies in the top ten. These data belong to a study of shared clonotypes between healthy human individuals. Overall study results and limits: Generally, naive subsets came out with larger estimated richness than memory subsets.

Donors were healthy HIV-negative adults without recent acute infections or vaccinations. There are 15 residues in the CDR3. V trimming: 3 bases; J trimming: 5 bases; junction bases outside the gene matches: 9. Germline CDR1 and CDR2: MDHEN and SYDVKM. The clonotype was recovered from a man aged 18 to 35 in good health. Some clones in this sample may be carry-over from other donors' samples. This sequence joins TRBV28 and TRBJ2-5; 7 bases are a match to TRBD2. Sequenced: naive CD4+ T cells from PBMCs. Noted subset: CD45RA+ positively selected. The CDR3 region is CASSFASGGEETQYF. CDR3 bases: TGTGCCAGCAGTTTCGCTAGCGGAGGCGAGGAGACCCAGTACTTC.